Included here is one TCR beta chain sequence, with context. The antigen is undetermined. Germline and junction disagree at one end, which may indicate a read error. A modified ARM-PCR protocol with three rounds of nested PCR amplified TCRbeta. MiXCR was run by TCRdb on the multiplex PCR reads, yielding one entry per CDR3 protein. The data contain about 44,000 distinct CDR3 sequences, 55% to 65% of them singletons. The source of the sample is a study of tumor and adjacent non-tumor tissue in lung cancer. As for the study in general: Stage I to III disease affected approximately 11 men and roughly 5 women aged roughly 31 to 80.

This sample's RNA came from whole unsorted tissue. Distant lung tissue was collected more than 3 cm away from the tumor edge. This CDR3 contains 16 residues. Germline CDR1 LGHNA, CDR2 YNFKEQ. Study-wide findings and caveats: TCR diversity was significantly greater in tumor than normal lung tissue. Shorter survival was associated with higher TCR diversity in tumors. Top 100 clones took a larger repertoire share in normal lung.

The rearrangement joins TRBV4-2 to TRBJ2-2; no clear D gene. The TCR originated in an older woman with non-small cell lung cancer. Sequencing input: distant non-tumor lung tissue. The CDR3 DNA reads TGTTCCAGCATCCAAGATTGGGCCACGAACACCGGAGAGCTGTTTTTT. Its protein product is CSSIQDWATNTGELFF.